Following are 32 T cell receptor beta chains from one sample sequenced in a study of T cell responses to AZD1222 COVID-19 vaccine. The table came from immunoSEQ multiplex PCR; TCRdb's copy has only in-frame clones and leaves some out. This table has about 110,000 clones, over 75% appearing once. The sequencing here drew on peripheral blood, taken on day 0 of AZD1222 vaccination. Source of these receptors: an adult in good health.

This chain links TRBV9 with TRBJ2-7, with TRBD2 matching 12 bases. With V trimmed by 0 bases and J by 5 bases, 6 bases remained unmatched. Germline assignment: CDR1 SGDLS and CDR2 YYNGEE. CDR3 length: 16 residues. Here the CDR3 DNA reads TGTGCCAGCAGCGTAGGGGAACTAGCGGGGGGAAACGAGCAGTACTTC. This encodes CASSVGELAGGNEQYF.

The chain is built from TRBV10-3 and TRBJ1-2; tentative D call: TRBD1 (6 bases). CDR3 size: 13 residues. Per germline, CDR1 ENHRY and CDR2 SYGVKD. With 6 bases removed from V and 2 bases from J, the gap between germline ends came to 10 bases. CDR3 sequence: CAIRTGDNYGYTF. The CDR3 DNA is TGTGCCATCAGGACAGGCGACAACTATGGCTACACCTTC.

The chain links TRBV9 to TRBJ1-4; 7 positions match TRBD1. Per the germline V gene, CDR1 is SGDLS and CDR2 is YYNGEE. CDR3 size: 15 residues. Trimming at V came to 1 base and at J to 8 bases, leaving 8 bases not matched to a gene. The CDR3 sequence is CASSVTTGSFEKLFF. CDR3 nucleotide sequence: TGTGCCAGCAGCGTAACGACAGGGAGCTTCGAAAAACTGTTTTTT.

The V gene is TRBV29-1, the J gene TRBJ1-3; D is ambiguous. Germline V lookup: CDR1 SQVTM, CDR2 ANQGSEA. V was shortened by 3 bases and J by 1 base, with 7 bases between the two germline ends. The CDR3 runs 13 residues. The CDR3 loop is CSVDWGSGNTIYF. The CDR3 coding sequence is TGCAGCGTTGACTGGGGTTCTGGAAACACCATATATTTT.

For this clone: Sequence at one end of the junction differs from germline and may be a read error. The chain recombines TRBV10-1 with TRBJ1-1; 10 nucleotides line up with TRBD1. The V gene's germline CDR1 is WNHNN and CDR2 SYGVQD (reference sequence). CDR3 size: 15 residues. The CDR3: CASTETGGAHTEAFF. CDR3 nucleotides: TGCGCCAGCACTGAGACAGGGGGCGCACACACTGAAGCTTTCTTT.

This clone was observed a handful of times. The genes are TRBV19 and TRBJ1-5; 7 bases line up with TRBD1. Germline V gene sequence: CDR1 LNHDA, CDR2 SQIVND (reference sequence). The CDR3 runs 15 residues. Unmatched junction bases numbered 3, after V lost 4 bases and J lost 0 bases. The CDR3 protein is CASSRGTVSNQPQHF. In DNA form, the CDR3 reads TGTGCCAGTAGTAGGGGGACAGTTAGCAATCAGCCCCAGCATTTT.

This clone was seen a few times. The V call is TRBV5-1, the J call TRBJ1-2; weak D call: TRBD1 (6 bases). V lost 7 bases and J 8 bases, leaving 24 bases between the germline ends. CDR3 length: 15 amino acids. The germline V gene has CDR1 SGHRS and CDR2 YFSETQ. In DNA, the CDR3 is TGCGCCAGCGGGGACCCAGGACAGAACACCGGGGGCTACACCTTC. Translating gives CASGDPGQNTGGYTF. Full variable domain (rest looked up from reference TRBV5-1 and TRBJ1-2): KAGVTQTPRYLIKTRGQQVTLSCSPISGHRSVSWYQQTPGQGLQFLFEYFSETQRNKGNFPGRFSGRQFSNSRSEMNVSTLELGDSALYLCASGDPGQNTGGYTFGSGTRLTVV.

This clone was detected a few times. This chain links TRBV27 with TRBJ1-6; TRBD1 matches 10 bases. With 5 bases clipped from V and 9 bases from J, the junction kept 7 bases outside the gene matches. Germline lookup yields CDR1 MNHEY and CDR2 SMNVEV (reference sequence). This CDR3 is 15 amino acids long. DNA of the CDR3: TGTGCCAGCAGTGGGCCGGGACAGGGGAGTTCACCCCTCCACTTT. Amino acid sequence: CASSGPGQGSSPLHF.

The V gene is TRBV3-1 (or the pseudogene TRBV3-2), the J gene TRBJ1-2, with 8 bases that match TRBD1. Germline V lookup: CDR1 LGHDT, CDR2 YNNKEL (reference sequence). The CDR3 covers 13 residues. Trimming removed 4 bases from V and 7 bases from J; junction bases left unmatched: 5. The CDR3 loop is CASSRGQGGGYTF. The CDR3, as DNA: TGTGCCAGCAGCCGAGGACAGGGAGGTGGCTACACCTTC.

The J gene is TRBJ1-4, the V gene TRBV5-1; D remains unclear. The germline CDR1 and CDR2 sequences are SGHRS and YFSETQ. The V gene lost 0 bases and the J gene lost 2 bases, with 5 bases spanning the gap. CDR3 length equals 14 residues. The CDR3 DNA is TGCGCCAGCAGCTTGGCTTCCACTAATGAAAAACTGTTTTTT. Amino acids: CASSLASTNEKLFF.

This clone appeared once. The chain combines TRBV7-2 with TRBJ2-3; TRBD2 agrees at 11 bases. The CDR3 is made up of 19 amino acids. Germline V gives CDR1 SGHTA, CDR2 FQGNSA. The V gene end was trimmed by 5 bases and the J gene end by 1 base; junction bases not matched to a gene: 14. CDR3 in DNA: TGTGCCAGCAGCCCACAACCCCCACGACTAGCGGGACGCACAGATACGCAGTATTTT. This translates into CASSPQPPRLAGRTDTQYF. The variable domain in full, completed from reference TRBV7-2 and TRBJ2-3, reads GAGVSQSPSNKVTEKGKDVELRCDPISGHTALYWYRQSLGQGLEFLIYFQGNSAPDKSGLPSDRFSAERTGGSVSTLTIQRTQQEDSAVYLCASSPQPPRLAGRTDTQYFGPGTRLTVL.

This clone was detected ten times or more. This chain uses TRBV28 with TRBJ2-4, with a possible D match to TRBD1 (7 bases). The V gene lost 5 bases and the J gene lost 8 bases, with 22 bases spanning the gap. CDR3 length: 16 residues. The germline V gene encodes CDR1 MDHEN and CDR2 SYDVKM. CDR3 in amino acids: CASSPPGGLRTDIQYF. The CDR3 region has the DNA TGTGCCAGCAGTCCACCAGGGGGACTCAGGACGGACATTCAGTACTTC.

With respect to this clone: Other DNA sequences from this sample encode an identical CDR3 as well. V gene TRBV9 combines with J gene TRBJ2-7; D possibly corresponds to TRBD1 (5 bases). The length of the CDR3 is 15 residues. The V end was cut by 0 bases, the J end by 2 bases, with 12 bases between. Germline lookup yields CDR1 SGDLS and CDR2 YYNGEE. Here the CDR3 reads CASSVGQGAPYEQYF. DNA of the CDR3: TGTGCCAGCAGCGTAGGGCAGGGTGCCCCCTACGAGCAGTACTTC.

The CDR3 DNA follows: TGTGCCAGCAAACTAGCGGGAGGGCCTGTCGGCACCGGGGAGCTGTTTTTT. Its protein product is CASKLAGGPVGTGELFF. The chain recombines TRBV27 with TRBJ2-2, with 13 nucleotides matching TRBD2. The CDR3 totals 17 residues. CDR1 and CDR2 (germline): MNHEY, SMNVEV (reference sequence). Trimming cost V 7 bases and J 4 bases; bases outside gene matches: 9.

The rearrangement uses TRBV11-2 and TRBJ2-3, with 9 nucleotides matching TRBD2. Germline-derived CDR1 and CDR2 are SGHAT and FQNNGV. The CDR3 spans 18 residues. The V gene end was trimmed by 0 bases and the J gene end by 7 bases; junction bases not matched to a gene: 14. CDR3 region: CASSLELAGTLLPYTQYF. Written as DNA, the CDR3 is TGTGCCAGCAGCTTAGAACTAGCGGGCACCCTCCTCCCCTATACGCAGTATTTT.

V and J are TRBV5-8 and TRBJ2-2; no clear D gene. This CDR3 contains 13 residues. Germline V gene lookup returns CDR1 SGHTS and CDR2 YDEGEE. Between the trimmed V and J ends, which lost 1 base and 4 bases, there was a span of 5 bases. The CDR3 loop reads CASSLRPTGELFF. CDR3 nucleotides: TGTGCCAGCAGCTTGAGGCCCACCGGGGAGCTGTTTTTT.

The chain couples TRBV7-9 to TRBJ2-5; 8 bases are shared with TRBD2. Per the germline V gene, CDR1 is SEHNR and CDR2 is FQNEAQ (reference sequence). This CDR3 has 13 residues. Losses at the gene ends were 5 bases for V and 3 bases for J; bases not matched to a gene: 2. The CDR3 loop reads CASSATSEETQYF. The DNA for the CDR3 is TGTGCCAGCAGCGCGACTAGCGAAGAGACCCAGTACTTC.

The chain carries TRBV18 and TRBJ2-2, with a tentative D call TRBD2 (5 bases). The CDR3 length is 13 residues. The V end was cut by 8 bases, the J end by 5 bases, with 12 bases between. Germline V CDR1 and CDR2: KGHSH, LQKENI. The CDR3 DNA follows: TGTGCCAGCGGAGGACTGGGGACCGGGGAGCTGTTTTTT. Translation gives CASGGLGTGELFF.

The CDR3 DNA reads TGTGCCTCTAACAGGGATGGAGGTGAGCAGTTCTTC. Protein sequence: CASNRDGGEQFF. The rearrangement links TRBV19 to TRBJ2-1; a possible D gene is TRBD1 (6 bases). Trimming pared 11 bases from V and 9 bases from J, leaving 17 bases between. The length of the CDR3 is 12 residues. Germline V lookup: CDR1 LNHDA, CDR2 SQIVND (reference sequence).

The chain joins TRBV6-5 to TRBJ2-2, with D perhaps given as TRBD1 or TRBD2 (5 bases each). The V and J ends lost 3 bases and 2 bases respectively, with 13 bases between them. Germline V gene sequence: CDR1 MNHEY, CDR2 SVGAGI. The CDR3 length is 16 residues. CDR3 amino acids: CASSYEGPRNTGELFF. The CDR3 coding sequence is TGTGCCAGCAGTTATGAGGGACCTCGAAACACCGGGGAGCTGTTTTTT.

The J gene is TRBJ2-7, the V gene TRBV7-9; D not resolved. The CDR3 is 13 amino acids. V lost 2 bases and J 5 bases, leaving 10 bases between the germline ends. From germline, CDR1 is SEHNR and CDR2 FQNEAQ (reference sequence). CDR3: CASSLSKGHEQYF. CDR3 nucleotides: TGTGCCAGCAGCTTATCTAAGGGCCACGAGCAGTACTTC.

The chain recombines TRBV7-2 with TRBJ1-5; a weak D match, TRBD1 (6 bases). The ends were cut back, 4 bases at V and 5 bases at J, with 12 bases in the middle. The CDR3 contains 14 residues. The germline CDR1 and CDR2 sequences are SGHTA and FQGNSA. CDR3 DNA: TGTGCCAGCAGCTATGGACAGAGTGATCAGCCCCAGCATTTT. As protein: CASSYGQSDQPQHF. The whole variable domain, filled in from reference TRBV7-2 and TRBJ1-5, reads GAGVSQSPSNKVTEKGKDVELRCDPISGHTALYWYRQSLGQGLEFLIYFQGNSAPDKSGLPSDRFSAERTGGSVSTLTIQRTQQEDSAVYLCASSYGQSDQPQHFGDGTRLSIL.

This clone was counted once. The chain recombines TRBV6-5 with TRBJ2-7; the D gene could be TRBD1 or TRBD2 (6 bases each). The V gene's germline CDR1 is MNHEY and CDR2 SVGAGI. V was clipped by 6 bases and J by 6 bases, with 15 bases between them. This CDR3 contains 13 residues. CDR3 sequence (DNA): TGTGCCAGCAGGGGGGCTAGCGCCTCCGAGCAGTACTTC. Its translation is CASRGASASEQYF.

The chain combines TRBV28 with TRBJ1-2; the D is unclear. Trimming shortened V by 6 bases and J by 4 bases, and 12 bases separated the two germline ends. The CDR3 has 13 amino acids. The germline V gene has CDR1 MDHEN and CDR2 SYDVKM. DNA of the CDR3: TGTGCCAGCAGCTCGACACCTCCCTATGGCTACACCTTC. Protein: CASSSTPPYGYTF.

The chain recombines TRBV6-2 or TRBV6-3 with TRBJ1-1; D possibly corresponds to TRBD1 (6 bases). V lost 6 bases and J lost 4, with 21 bases in between. The CDR3 sequence is 16 residues long. Germline CDR1 MNHEY, CDR2 SVGEGT. Written as DNA, the CDR3 is TGTGCCAGCAGCCCGGTAACAGGGACGAAGCTCACTGAAGCTTTCTTT. As protein: CASSPVTGTKLTEAFF.

The genes are TRBV5-6 and TRBJ2-7; the match to TRBD2 covers 7 bases. Per germline, CDR1 SGHDT and CDR2 YYEEEE. This CDR3 has 13 amino acids. Trimming took 2 bases from V and 2 from J; bases not matched to a gene: 1. CDR3 sequence: CASSFGTTYEQYF. In DNA form, the CDR3 reads TGTGCCAGCAGCTTCGGGACTACCTACGAGCAGTACTTC.

This clone came up many times. The chain combines TRBV9 with TRBJ1-3, with D perhaps TRBD1 (6 bases). The V gene lost 2 bases and the J gene lost 1 base, with 16 bases spanning the gap. The germline gives CDR1 SGDLS, CDR2 YYNGEE. The CDR3 loop spans 17 amino acids. The CDR3 loop is CASSVTQGIMSGNTIYF. The CDR3, as DNA: TGTGCCAGCAGCGTCACCCAGGGGATTATGTCTGGAAACACCATATATTTT. The variable domain in full, with the rest retrieved from reference TRBV9 and TRBJ1-3, is DSGVTQTPKHLITATGQRVTLRCSPRSGDLSVYWYQQSLDQGLQFLIQYYNGEERAKGNILERFSAQQFPDLHSELNLSSLELGDSALYFCASSVTQGIMSGNTIYFGEGSWLTVV.

The chain is built from TRBV28 and TRBJ2-7; TRBD1 matches 10 bases. Germline V gene lookup returns CDR1 MDHEN and CDR2 SYDVKM. The CDR3 sequence is 16 residues long. Trimming took 4 bases from V and 2 from J; bases not matched to a gene: 8. CDR3 nucleotide sequence: TGTGCCAGCAGTTCACTGGGGACAGGGGTAACCTACGAGCAGTACTTC. Residues: CASSSLGTGVTYEQYF.

The chain joins TRBV24-1 to TRBJ2-5; 8 bases map to TRBD1. CDR1 is KGHDR and CDR2 is SFDVKD in the germline V gene. The CDR3 loop spans 15 amino acids. V shed 3 bases and J 4 bases; nucleotides not matched to a gene: 6. CDR3 in amino acids: CATSDPGTGGETQYF. Here the CDR3 DNA reads TGTGCCACCAGTGATCCCGGGACAGGTGGAGAGACCCAGTACTTC.

Here the CDR3 reads CASSPNVGEGSTQYF. CDR3 bases: TGCGCCAGCAGCCCAAACGTTGGGGAGGGGAGCACGCAGTATTTT. V gene TRBV4-1 combines with J gene TRBJ2-3; TRBD2 agrees at 7 bases. Germline V lookup: CDR1 MGHRA, CDR2 YSYEKL. The V gene end was trimmed by 4 bases and the J gene end by 9 bases; junction bases not matched to a gene: 13. This CDR3 contains 15 residues.

J is TRBJ1-1 and V is TRBV7-8; 9 nucleotides match TRBD1. The V gene's germline CDR1 is SGHVS and CDR2 FQNEAQ. The CDR3 is 14 residues long. V was clipped by 5 bases and J by 1 base; unmatched bases: 2. CDR3 protein: CASSVGQGNTEAFF. The CDR3 DNA follows: TGTGCCAGCAGCGTGGGACAGGGGAACACTGAAGCTTTCTTT.

The CDR3 spells CASSLAMESGEQFF. CDR3 in DNA: TGTGCCAGCAGCTTAGCGATGGAGAGCGGTGAGCAGTTCTTC. V and J are TRBV7-9 and TRBJ2-1; TRBD2 might be the D (5 bases). There are 14 residues in the CDR3. V shed 0 bases and J shed 9 bases, with 12 bases lying between them. Germline V gene sequence: CDR1 SEHNR, CDR2 FQNEAQ (reference sequence).